This TCR beta chain was sequenced during a study of cytomegalovirus exposure and HLA in healthy donors (dated by TCRdb to 2015 to 2018). For context, the study as a whole: An earlier analysis of 587 of the donors reported 276 Gb of sequence data and around 100 million unique TCR beta sequences obtained from around 170 million T cells. An early release covering some 640 HLA-typed donors comprised roughly 300 gigabases of sequencing data and approximately 80 million unique TCR sequences. Of the roughly 400 genotyped donors, roughly 80% fell in the genetic ancestry cluster associated with self-reported Caucasian donors. The study aimed to test whether cataloging public T cell receptors could reveal signatures of past pathogen exposure. The study profiled the T cell repertoires of fewer than 850 subjects by immunosequencing and related them to cytomegalovirus serostatus. In addition to the first cohort of 650 to 800 subjects, a separate validation cohort of 120 different subjects was used. High-throughput TCR immunosequencing, statistical association of individual TCRs with disease status, and machine learning were combined to predict cytomegalovirus infection status. A later analysis re-examined previously published TCR beta repertoires from more than 650 donors and added high-resolution HLA genotyping to investigate patterns of TCR occurrence. The later analysis used no new phenotypic data to find candidate immune exposures, relying instead on TCR beta sequences and their occurrence across donors. An earlier analysis of about 600 of the donors used high-throughput TCR beta sequencing to judge whether each TCR beta V gene segment behaved as functional or pseudogenic. Donor age, sex, ethnicity and CMV serostatus were collected together with the repertoire data. In a later genetic analysis, genome-wide SNP genotypes for about 55% of the roughly 700 donors were used, and that subset was treated as a discovery cohort. All discovery cohort repertoires had been generated on a single sequencing platform. HLA typing included class I and class II loci at four-digit resolution. Typing coverage varied by locus: about 620-630 donors for A, B, C, DRB1 and DQB1; under 550 for DQA1; about 600 for DPA1; 450 to 480 for DPB1. Four or five DR-DQ haplotypes were handled as single units for association and clustering because linkage in the cohort was strong. Among some 410 genotyped donors of the cohort, an average of about 220,000 unique TCR beta nucleotide sequences was sequenced per donor, of which roughly 17% were non-productive. The paper's findings and limits, for the study overall: Most TCR sequences were observed very rarely across donors, whereas some public TCRs were present in many individuals. Strong co-occurrence of HLA alleles, especially DR and DQ, made assigning TCR associations to individual alleles difficult. In vitro tests confirmed that a few of the cytomegalovirus-associated TCR beta chains recognize cytomegalovirus antigens. The study listed 150 to 200 TCR beta chains as associated with cytomegalovirus. In a later analysis, the rate of TCR association differed among HLA loci, with DRB1 alleles having the most associated TCRs and HLA-C alleles having the fewest. According to a later analysis, most CMV-associated TCR beta chains appeared to be HLA-restricted, and the HLA associations seemed to be driven largely by CMV exposure. Broadly in line with IMGT annotations, most TCR beta V segments showed up in productive rearrangements about 90% or about 30% of the time in an earlier analysis of about 500 of the donors. Because counts were too low, roughly 18 rarely observed V segments, including chromosome 9 orphons, were left out of the earlier analysis of some 600 of the donors. A further reported finding was that TCR beta sequences accurately predicted the HLA-A and HLA-B alleles for most subjects in the first cohort. A later genetic analysis reported fewer N-insertions in productive TCRs among donors in an Asian-associated ancestry cluster than the roughly 700-donor mean. HLA typing was unavailable for some donors at each locus, so association tests used only the typed subset. In both the original and validation cohorts, the classifier was reported to diagnose cytomegalovirus status with high specificity and sensitivity. In this cohort, only TCR beta chains were sequenced, and detectable features were limited by the absence of alpha or paired-chain data. Compared with equally common non-associated chains, HLA-associated TCR beta chains in a later analysis were more clonally expanded and had lower generation probabilities. The only immune exposure information available for the cohort was CMV serostatus. A later genetic analysis associated a missense DCLRE1C variant with V-gene and J-gene trimming of TCR beta chains, and an independent cohort replicated the association. Some IMGT-functional V segments, including TRBV6-2 and TRBV6-3, could not be distinguished by the 87-base-pair reads and were therefore excluded. The authors suggested that the approach could potentially be generalized to other disease states and immunological phenotypes. Linkage disequilibrium might explain the correlated functional status among segregating V segments, but an unknown experimental factor could not be excluded. Roughly uniform sequencing depth across donors was assumed in presence/absence analyses, although this assumption may not hold. In a later analysis, more than 15,000 TCR beta sequences were associated with specific HLA alleles at a false discovery rate of 0.05. A cluster of highly shared sequence variants was judged likely to represent a technical artifact of the sequencing pipeline. According to a later analysis, parvovirus B19, influenza, CMV and Epstein-Barr virus appeared linked to several top co-occurrence clusters.

As concerns this clone: Its antigen specificity is not known. Per-base quality was not reported, and no clone a single base away is much larger than it.

Unmatched junction bases come to 7, with V trimmed by 2 bases and J by 3 bases. Spanning cysteine to phenylalanine, the CDR3 consists of 16 amino acids. The entry retains the CDR3 DNA only, 48 bases that are in frame from base 1. From a lookup of the germline V gene, CDR1 and CDR2 are MDHEN and SYDVKM. Library prep was done by the immunoSEQ multiplex PCR assay. The multiplex PCR relied on a mix of 60 forward primers for TCR Vbeta segments and 13 reverse primers for TCR Jbeta segments. Amplification of the CDR3 region of rearranged TCR beta genes was performed with a multiplex PCR assay on genomic DNA. Amplified TCR beta libraries were sequenced as 87-base-pair reads on the Illumina HiSeq System. As for the authors' bioinformatics: In a later analysis, some 80 million unique TCR beta chains were counted across the 500 to 850 repertoires, and roughly 11 million of these chains were shared by at least two donors. To remove PCR and sequencing errors, raw reads were error-corrected and collapsed into unique sequences using a nearest-neighbor algorithm that merged closely related sequences. To assign V, D and J gene segments, CDR3 sequences were aligned to IMGT reference sequences. For a sequence to be retained, a match of at least six nucleotides was required to both a V gene segment and a J gene segment. Rearrangements were called productive when the CDR3 lacked stop codons and stayed in frame with V and J; all others were non-productive. CDR3 was defined according to IMGT convention as the region running from the second conserved V-encoded cysteine to the conserved J-encoded phenylalanine. Sequences without an unambiguous match to a single V gene segment were excluded from the earlier analysis of 500 to 700 of the donors. In an earlier analysis of 587 of the donors, V segments were called functional above 56.7% productive rearrangements and were called segregating when the between-donor standard deviation exceeded 5%. A statistical classification framework was built for diagnosing cytomegalovirus status from the catalog of TCR beta chain sequences. In a later analysis, V and J genes were assigned by comparing TCR nucleotide sequences against IMGT/GENE-DB human TR gene sequences. The TCRdist pipeline was used in a later analysis to assign CDR3 sequences and most-parsimonious VDJ recombination scenarios. A later analysis defined each TCR beta chain by its CDR3 amino acid sequence plus V-gene family, and excluded reads lacking a unique V-gene family. As a way to deal with suspected cross-contamination and a sequencing artifact, a later analysis dropped hundreds of nucleotide sequences that were highly shared and had low generation probability. In a later analysis, a clonal expansion index was calculated for each public chain from normalized within-repertoire ranks of inferred template counts. In a later analysis, generation probabilities were computed with a VDJ recombination model fitted to out-of-frame rearrangements, and the resulting probabilities were checked against IGoR. Hypergeometric tests were used in a later analysis to score TCR-TCR, TCR-HLA and TCR-CMV co-occurrence, with a repertoire-size bias correction applied to the TCR pairs. False discovery rates were estimated in a later analysis by permuting HLA or CMV assignments 20 times. In a later analysis, co-occurring TCRs were grouped using DBSCAN, and TCRdist sequence similarity was added for clustering within HLA-allele-positive subsets. For co-occurrence clustering, repertoires with fewer than 30,000 or more than 120,000 public chains were excluded, along with roughly 5 repertoires with anomalous nucleotide sharing. Imported from immuneACCESS, the table was reduced by TCRdb to in-frame sequences with V and J called. These copies leave out some clones; in studies compared against another copy, an unresolved V gene accounts for under half, and the cause of the remainder is not known. The D gene and trimming were derived from the DNA, and the V and J assignments and clone size from that table. The sample table contains just over 150,000 clones; only one count was recorded for around four fifths of them. Clones ranked in the top ten supply 1.9% of the sample.

The cohort comprised 710 or so healthy bone marrow donors. At the time of sampling, every cohort member was nominally healthy, though immune exposures that went unrecorded were likely present. The donor tested CMV seronegative, placing the donor among the approximately 400 seronegative members of the cohort. A peripheral blood sample was collected from each donor, and TCR beta sequencing was performed on peripheral blood mononuclear cells. The Qiagen DNeasy Blood Extraction Kit was used to extract genomic DNA from the blood cell samples. The sequence is built from TRBV28 and TRBJ2-7; 10 middle bases align to TRBD1. This receptor was identified in a man aged 18 to 30 in good health and CMV-seronegative. Source material: PBMCs. The DNA sequence follows: TGTGCCAGCAGTTTAACAATTTGGGACAGGGGCTACGAGCAGTACTTC. It translates as CASSLTIWDRGYEQYF.